The next 20 T cell receptor beta chains were all read from a single sample in a study of cytomegalovirus exposure and HLA in healthy donors. A multiplex PCR was run with 60 Vbeta primers and 13 Jbeta primers. Profiling relied on immunoSEQ multiplex PCR, and the TCRdb table lists in-frame clones only, not all of them. The data show approximately 130,000 clones, around 77% seen once. Input material: PBMCs. These TCRs come from a man younger than 35 in good health and CMV-seropositive.

J is TRBJ1-2 and V is TRBV7-2; TRBD1 agrees at 9 bases. J was trimmed by 4 bases and V by 2 bases; bases with no gene match: 14. There are 18 residues in the CDR3. CDR1 SGHTA and CDR2 FQGNSA come from the germline V gene. Here the CDR3 DNA reads TGTGCCAGCAGCTTAATCCCGGGACAGGGCGGGTGGGGCTATGGCTACACCTTC. It encodes CASSLIPGQGGWGYGYTF.

The V call is TRBV9, the J call TRBJ2-7; D is ambiguous. Germline V gene sequence: CDR1 SGDLS, CDR2 YYNGEE. The CDR3 consists of 15 residues. Trimming stripped 0 bases from V and 0 bases from J, with 10 bases between. CDR3 nucleotide sequence: TGTGCCAGCAGCGTAGACGAAGCCCTCTCCTACGAGCAGTACTTC. The encoded protein is CASSVDEALSYEQYF.

A few counts support this clone. V is TRBV6-5 and J is TRBJ2-2, with TRBD1 as a possible D gene (5 bases). Trimming took off 5 bases at V and 2 bases at J, with 9 bases between the two ends. The V gene's germline CDR1 is MNHEY and CDR2 SVGAGI. CDR3 length equals 14 residues. The CDR3 reads CASSLQDNTGELFF. The CDR3 DNA reads as TGTGCCAGCAGTCTACAGGACAACACCGGGGAGCTGTTTTTT.

In this sample, this clone turned up a few times. DNA for the CDR3: TGTGCCAGCTCACCCGAGGACAGCCATGGCTACACCTTC. Its translation is CASSPEDSHGYTF. The chain couples TRBV18 to TRBJ1-2, with D perhaps TRBD1 (6 bases). Germline V gene lookup returns CDR1 KGHSH and CDR2 LQKENI. The CDR3 totals 13 residues. The germline V and J ends were trimmed by 3 bases and 6 bases, with 11 bases remaining between them.

This rearrangement joins TRBV11-2 to TRBJ1-5; TRBD1 might be the D (5 bases). From germline, CDR1 is SGHAT and CDR2 FQNNGV. This CDR3 has 17 residues. The V end lost 3 bases, the J end lost 0 bases, and 15 bases lay between the germline ends. The CDR3 protein is CASSFGGGKLSNQPQHF. Written as DNA, the CDR3 is TGTGCCAGCAGCTTCGGGGGGGGAAAACTTAGCAATCAGCCCCAGCATTTT.

This clone has just one count. The chain has TRBV28 and TRBJ1-1; possibly TRBD1 for D (6 bases). V gave up 2 bases and J gave up 1 base, with 20 bases separating them. This CDR3 is 18 amino acids long. Per the germline V gene, CDR1 is MDHEN and CDR2 is SYDVKM. The CDR3: CASSLRSGSGTPNTEAFF. The CDR3 nucleotides are TGTGCCAGCAGTTTAAGATCGGGTTCGGGGACACCGAACACTGAAGCTTTCTTT. Filled out from reference TRBV28 and TRBJ1-1, the complete variable domain reads DVKVTQSSRYLVKRTGEKVFLECVQDMDHENMFWYRQDPGLGLRLIYFSYDVKMKEKGDIPEGYSVSREKKERFSLILESASTNQTSMYLCASSLRSGSGTPNTEAFFGQGTRLTVV.

CDR3 DNA: TGTGCCACCAGCAGAGATCGGCTAGCGGTCTCCTACGAGCAGTACTTC. Protein product: CATSRDRLAVSYEQYF. This chain uses TRBV15 with TRBJ2-7, with 7 positions matching TRBD2. V lost 0 bases to trimming and J lost 0 bases; unmatched junction nucleotides: 5. Germline values: CDR1 LNHNV, CDR2 YYDKDF (reference sequence). The CDR3 is made up of 16 amino acids.

Notes on this clone: One end of the junction fails to match germline, which may point to a read error. The chain links TRBV5-1 to TRBJ2-7, with 11 bases matching TRBD1. The CDR3 length is 14 residues. Germline V gene sequence: CDR1 SGHRS, CDR2 YFSETQ. CDR3 sequence (DNA): TGCGCCAGCAGCTGGGACAGGGGGACGTTCGAGCAGTGCTTC. Its protein is CASSWDRGTFEQCF. Full variable domain (missing parts from reference TRBV5-1 and TRBJ2-7): KAGVTQTPRYLIKTRGQQVTLSCSPISGHRSVSWYQQTPGQGLQFLFEYFSETQRNKGNFPGRFSGRQFSNSRSEMNVSTLELGDSALYLCASSWDRGTFEQCFGPGTRLTVT.

In its sample, this clone was seen once. V and J are TRBV11-3 and TRBJ2-3, with TRBD1 matching 9 bases. After removal of 5 bases from V and 6 bases from J, the junction contained 12 bases not matched to a gene. The CDR3 covers 16 residues. CDR1 SGHNT and CDR2 YENEEA come from the germline V gene. The CDR3 sequence: CASSLGQGYVEDTQYF. The CDR3 DNA sequence: TGTGCCAGCAGCCTCGGACAGGGGTACGTGGAGGATACGCAGTATTTT.

The J gene is TRBJ2-5, the V gene TRBV29-1, with D possibly matching TRBD2 (5 bases). Near its end, the DNA agrees better with TRBJ2-7, so the J call may be wrong. The CDR3 has 14 residues. The germline CDR1 and CDR2 sequences are SQVTM and ANQGSEA. The CDR3 DNA sequence: TGCAGCGTTGAAGATACGGGGAGCTCCTACGAGCAGTACTTC. Residues: CSVEDTGSSYEQYF.

This clone was seen only once. The gene calls are TRBV12-5 and TRBJ2-1; TRBD2 aligns across 9 bases. The germline CDR1 and CDR2 sequences are LGHNT and FRNRAP. The CDR3 length is 16 residues. V lost 4 bases, J lost 9 bases, and 13 bases stayed unmatched. The DNA of the CDR3 is TGTGCTAGTGGTTCTAGCGGGGCGGGAGGGGGAGGTGAGCAGTTCTTC. Amino acids: CASGSSGAGGGGEQFF.

The rearrangement joins TRBV6-6 to TRBJ1-2; D uncertain. This CDR3 contains 14 residues. V was pared by 5 bases and J by 4 bases, with 14 bases between. Germline CDR1 reads MNHNY; CDR2 reads SVGAGI (reference sequence). CDR3 protein: CASSLEGGSYGYTF. The CDR3 DNA follows: TGTGCCAGCAGTCTCGAGGGTGGGAGCTATGGCTACACCTTC.

The chain carries TRBV29-1 and TRBJ1-5; D remains ambiguous. CDR1 SQVTM and CDR2 ANQGSEA come from the germline V gene. Between the trimmed V and J ends, which lost 4 bases and 0 bases, there was a span of 7 bases. The CDR3 has 13 residues. CDR3 amino acids: CSVVTGSNQPQHF. CDR3 sequence (DNA): TGCAGCGTTGTTACCGGTAGCAATCAGCCCCAGCATTTT.

The chain has TRBV6-5 and TRBJ1-4, with 9 bases aligning to TRBD1. This CDR3 is 14 amino acids long. V dropped 5 bases and J dropped 8; count of bases not matched to a gene: 6. The germline CDR1 and CDR2 sequences are MNHEY and SVGAGI. In DNA, the CDR3 is TGTGCCAGCAGTAACACAGGGGGCAGAGAAAAACTGTTTTTT. Translated: CASSNTGGREKLFF.

This rearrangement joins TRBV5-1 to TRBJ2-5; D is undetermined. CDR1 and CDR2 from the germline V gene are SGHRS and YFSETQ. The CDR3 spans 13 residues. Trimming took off 0 bases at V and 3 bases at J, with 6 bases between the two ends. CDR3: CASSLAQKETQYF. The DNA of the CDR3 is TGCGCCAGCAGCTTGGCACAGAAAGAGACCCAGTACTTC.

For the CDR3, the DNA is TGTGCCAGCAGCTTCCTCGGACAGGGGGATACGCAGTATTTT. This translates into CASSFLGQGDTQYF. J is TRBJ2-3 and V is TRBV11-3; 9 bases line up with TRBD1. Germline values: CDR1 SGHNT, CDR2 YENEEA. V lost 3 bases to trimming and J lost 6 bases; unmatched junction nucleotides: 4. This CDR3 spans 14 amino acids.

This chain links TRBV5-1 with TRBJ1-6; the D gene is possibly TRBD1 (6 bases). The CDR3 sequence is 15 residues long. Germline assignment: CDR1 SGHRS and CDR2 YFSETQ. V lost 4 bases to trimming and J lost 6 bases, with 14 bases between them. This CDR3 is CASSDSGQTNSPLHF. Here the CDR3 DNA reads TGCGCCAGCAGCGACTCAGGACAGACTAATTCACCCCTCCACTTT.

The chain joins TRBV9 to TRBJ1-1; D not resolved. Germline CDR1 and CDR2: SGDLS and YYNGEE. Trimming pared 3 bases from V and 1 base from J, leaving 10 bases between. This CDR3 spans 14 amino acids. For the CDR3, the DNA is TGTGCCAGCAGCGCACCTACTCCGAACACTGAAGCTTTCTTT. Translating it yields CASSAPTPNTEAFF.

The V gene is TRBV9, the J gene TRBJ2-5, with 8 bases matching TRBD1. CDR1 and CDR2 from the germline V gene are SGDLS and YYNGEE. Unmatched junction bases numbered 4, after V lost 4 bases and J lost 5 bases. The CDR3 has 13 amino acids. The CDR3 sequence is CASSPRDRETQYF. DNA of the CDR3: TGTGCCAGCAGCCCCCGGGACAGGGAGACCCAGTACTTC.

As DNA, the CDR3 is TGTGCCACCAGAGAGCGGCTAGCGGGGAAGGAGACCCAGTACTTC. Its protein product is CATRERLAGKETQYF. V gene TRBV15 combines with J gene TRBJ2-5; 9 positions match TRBD2. V lost 6 bases to trimming and J lost 5 bases; unmatched junction nucleotides: 10. The CDR3 runs 15 residues. In germline, CDR1 is LNHNV, CDR2 YYDKDF (reference sequence).